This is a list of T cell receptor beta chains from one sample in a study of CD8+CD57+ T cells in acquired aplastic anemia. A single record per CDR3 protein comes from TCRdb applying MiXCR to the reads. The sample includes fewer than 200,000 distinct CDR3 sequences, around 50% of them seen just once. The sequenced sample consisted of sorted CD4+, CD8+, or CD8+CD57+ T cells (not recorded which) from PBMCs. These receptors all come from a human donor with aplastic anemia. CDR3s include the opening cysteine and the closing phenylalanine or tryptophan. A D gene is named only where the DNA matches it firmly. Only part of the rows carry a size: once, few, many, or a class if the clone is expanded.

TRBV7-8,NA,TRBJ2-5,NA,TGTGCCAGCAGCTTAGCGGGGACTTCGGGCGGGCTAGGGTCCCAGTACTTC,CASSLAGTSGGLGSQYF
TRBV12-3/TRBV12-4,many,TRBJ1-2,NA,TGTGCCAGCAGTTTACAAGCCGTGGGCTATGGCTACACCTTC,CASSLQAVGYGYTF
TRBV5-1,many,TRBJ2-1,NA,TGCGCCAGCAGCTTGACAGGGTACTCCTACAATGAGCAGTTCTTC,CASSLTGYSYNEQFF
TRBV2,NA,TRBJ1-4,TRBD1,TGTGCCAGCAGAGAACCGGGACAGGGGTTGGAGAAACTGTTTTTT,CASREPGQGLEKLFF
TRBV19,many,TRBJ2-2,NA,TGTGCCAGTAGTGCCCAGGCGAACACCGGGGAGCTGTTTTTT,CASSAQANTGELFF
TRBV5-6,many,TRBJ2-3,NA,TGTGCCAGCAAGAGTCACGGGGGGCCCACAGATACGCAGTATTTT,CASKSHGGPTDTQYF
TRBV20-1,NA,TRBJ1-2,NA,TGCAGTGCTAGAGATTCATCGACAAACTATGGCTACACCTTC,CSARDSSTNYGYTF
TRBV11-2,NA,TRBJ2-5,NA,TGTGCCAGCAGCTTAGGAGGAACCCGAGAGACCCAGTACTTC,CASSLGGTRETQYF
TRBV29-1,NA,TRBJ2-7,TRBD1,TGCAGCGCCGGACAGGGGCTCTACGAGCAGTACTTC,CSAGQGLYEQYF
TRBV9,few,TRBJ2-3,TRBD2,TGTGCCAGCAGCCCCGGCGGGGGACTAGCGGGGGATGGGGATACGCAGTATTTT,CASSPGGGLAGDGDTQYF
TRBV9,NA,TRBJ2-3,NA,TGTGCCAGCAGCGGTGGGCGCACAGATACGCAGTATTTT,CASSGGRTDTQYF
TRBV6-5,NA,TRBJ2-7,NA,TGTGCCAGCAGTTACGGAGTGTACGAGCAGTACTTC,CASSYGVYEQYF
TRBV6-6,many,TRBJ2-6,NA,TGTGCCAGCAGTCCGACACTGAACTCTGGGGCCAACGTCCTGACTTTC,CASSPTLNSGANVLTF
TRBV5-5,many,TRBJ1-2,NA,TGTGCCAGCAGTTCCGACCGGAGGATCTATGGCTACACCTTC,CASSSDRRIYGYTF
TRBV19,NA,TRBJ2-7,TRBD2,TGTGCCAGTAGTATTCCGGGACTAGCGGGAGCGGGCGAGCAGTACTTC,CASSIPGLAGAGEQYF
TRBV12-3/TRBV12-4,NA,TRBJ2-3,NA,TGTGCCAGCAGCAAATTAAGACAGACAGATACGCAGTATTTT,CASSKLRQTDTQYF
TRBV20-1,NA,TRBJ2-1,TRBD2,TGCAGTCCAAGGACTAGCGGGAGGGCCCTTGAGCAGTTCTTC,CSPRTSGRALEQFF
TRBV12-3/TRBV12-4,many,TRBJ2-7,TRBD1,TGTGCCAGCAGTTGGGGACAGGGGGTATCCTACGAGCAGTACTTC,CASSWGQGVSYEQYF
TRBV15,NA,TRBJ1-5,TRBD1,TGTGCCACCAGCACAAGACAGGGGTTTCGTCAGCCCCAGCATTTT,CATSTRQGFRQPQHF
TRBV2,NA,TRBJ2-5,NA,TGTGCCAGCAGTGAAAGTCGGCACAGCCAAGAGACCCAGTACTTC,CASSESRHSQETQYF
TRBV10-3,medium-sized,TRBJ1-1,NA,TGTGCCACTCAAGGATCAGGACAGGAAGCTTTCTTT,CATQGSGQEAFF
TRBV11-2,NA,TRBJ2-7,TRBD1,TGTGCCAGCAGTTGGACAGGGGCCGTCTACGAGCAGTACTTC,CASSWTGAVYEQYF
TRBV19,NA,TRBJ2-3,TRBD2,TGTGCCAGTAGTGATAGCGGGAGTGCGTCTAGCACAGATACGCAGTATTTT,CASSDSGSASSTDTQYF
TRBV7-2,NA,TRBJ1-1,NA,TGTGCCAGCAGCTTAGAACGGAACACTGAAGCTTTCTTT,CASSLERNTEAFF
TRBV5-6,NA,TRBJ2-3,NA,TGTGCCAGCAGCTCAGGACTGCCCGGGTATGATACGCAGTATTTT,CASSSGLPGYDTQYF
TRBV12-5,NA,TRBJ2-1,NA,TGTGCTAGTGGTTTGGTAACAGCAGCCCAACGGAACAATGAGCAGTTCTTC,CASGLVTAAQRNNEQFF
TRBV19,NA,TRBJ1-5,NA,TGTGCCAGTAGTATTAGAGGGTACAATCAGCCCCAGCATTTT,CASSIRGYNQPQHF
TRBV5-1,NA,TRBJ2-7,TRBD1,TGCGCCAGCAGCCTCCGCATGACAGGGGGATACGAGCAGTACTTC,CASSLRMTGGYEQYF
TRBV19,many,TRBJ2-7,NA,TGTGCCAGTAGTATACCGGGGGCCTACGAGCAGTACTTC,CASSIPGAYEQYF
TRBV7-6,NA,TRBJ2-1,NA,TGTGCCAGCAGCCCATACATGACCAATGAGCAGTTCTTC,CASSPYMTNEQFF